One sample yielded the 21 T cell receptor beta chains listed below, sequenced in a study of blood T cell repertoires in COVID-19. The method was immunoSEQ multiplex PCR; TCRdb's version includes in-frame clones alone and lacks a portion of them. The sample has about 170,000 clones, around 81% seen once. Sequencing used peripheral blood. These receptors originate from a woman older than 75 with COVID-19, enrolled during active disease.

The chain carries TRBV9 and TRBJ2-1; D gene unclear. CDR1 is SGDLS, CDR2 YYNGEE, per germline. The V end was cut by 3 bases, the J end by 8 bases, with 12 bases between. The CDR3 is 13 amino acids. The CDR3 nucleotides read TGTGCCAGCAGCGCCGACCACTATTATGAGCAGTTCTTC. It is translated as CASSADHYYEQFF.

This clone was recorded once. The chain carries TRBV18 and TRBJ1-2; 8 positions agree with TRBD1. V shed 2 bases and J 2 bases; nucleotides not matched to a gene: 4. In germline, CDR1 is KGHSH, CDR2 LQKENI. The CDR3 length is 15 residues. CDR3 loop: CASSPNGQGNYGYTF. The CDR3 nucleotides read TGTGCCAGCTCACCAAATGGACAGGGAAACTATGGCTACACCTTC.

The V and J genes are TRBV15 and TRBJ1-1; no clear D. The V and J ends lost 5 bases and 4 bases respectively, with 17 bases between them. Germline CDR1 and CDR2: LNHNV and YYDKDF (reference sequence). The CDR3 length is 15 residues. The CDR3 DNA sequence: TGTGCCACCAGCGCCCAGGCAGGTTTGGGCACTGAAGCTTTCTTT. Translation: CATSAQAGLGTEAFF.

The chain joins TRBV7-3 to TRBJ2-1, with D possibly being TRBD1 (5 bases). CDR1 and CDR2 (germline): SGHTA, FQGTGA. The V and J ends lost 5 bases and 8 bases respectively, with 13 bases between them. The CDR3 has 13 residues. The CDR3 nucleotides read TGTGCCAGCAGCCCAAACATCAGGGATGAGCAGTTCTTC. It specifies CASSPNIRDEQFF.

The CDR3 coding sequence is TGTGCCAGCAGCGTTGACAGGGAAAACTATGGCTACACCTTC. The encoded protein is CASSVDRENYGYTF. The V and J genes are TRBV7-2 and TRBJ1-2; 7 bases are shared with TRBD1. From germline, CDR1 is SGHTA and CDR2 FQGNSA. Trimming at V came to 5 bases and at J to 2 bases, leaving 5 bases not matched to a gene. The CDR3 spans 14 residues.

The rearrangement uses TRBV7-8 and TRBJ1-6; D perhaps matches TRBD1 (6 bases). Germline values: CDR1 SGHVS, CDR2 FQNEAQ. Trimming shortened V by 0 bases and J by 6 bases, and 9 bases separated the two germline ends. The CDR3 has 15 amino acids. In DNA form, the CDR3 reads TGTGCCAGCAGCTTAGCTGGACAGTCTAATTCACCCCTCCACTTT. Translating it yields CASSLAGQSNSPLHF.

The rearrangement joins TRBV3-1 (or the pseudogene TRBV3-2) to TRBJ1-2; D unresolved. The CDR3 consists of 13 residues. Germline CDR1 reads LGHDT; CDR2 reads YNNKEL (reference sequence). V lost 4 bases to trimming and J lost 4 bases, with 10 bases between them. The CDR3 DNA reads as TGTGCCAGCAGCCCCTCCGAGGCCTATGGCTACACCTTC. Residues: CASSPSEAYGYTF.

This sequence joins TRBV2 and TRBJ1-1, with D hard to call. Trimming shortened V by 8 bases and J by 0 bases, and 10 bases separated the two germline ends. This CDR3 contains 13 residues. CDR1 SNHLY and CDR2 FYNNEI come from the germline V gene. The CDR3 bases are TGTGCCAGCCTCCAGGAGGTGAACACTGAAGCTTTCTTT. Translation: CASLQEVNTEAFF. The full variable domain, rest sourced from reference TRBV2 and TRBJ1-1, is EPEVTQTPSHQVTQMGQEVILRCVPISNHLYFYWYRQILGQKVEFLVSFYNNEISEKSEIFDDQFSVERPDGSNFTLKIRSTKLEDSAMYFCASLQEVNTEAFFGQGTRLTVV.

The chain joins TRBV2 to TRBJ1-4; 8 nucleotides agree with TRBD1. Trimming removed 6 bases from V and 7 bases from J; junction bases left unmatched: 10. Germline CDR1 and CDR2: SNHLY and FYNNEI. The CDR3 runs 15 residues. This CDR3 reads CASRSQGASGEKLFF. The CDR3 DNA is TGTGCCAGCAGATCTCAGGGGGCATCAGGTGAAAAACTGTTTTTT.

J is TRBJ1-6 and V is TRBV7-3; 10 bases line up with TRBD1. With 4 bases clipped from V and 10 bases from J, the junction kept 7 bases outside the gene matches. Germline CDR1 and CDR2: SGHTA and FQGTGA. CDR3 length: 15 residues. CDR3: CASSSSGTGESPLHF. Written as DNA, the CDR3 is TGTGCCAGCAGCTCATCCGGGACAGGGGAATCACCCCTCCACTTT. Complete variable domain (other parts from reference TRBV7-3 and TRBJ1-6): GAGVSQTPSNKVTEKGKYVELRCDPISGHTALYWYRQSLGQGPEFLIYFQGTGAADDSGLPNDRFFAVRPEGSVSTLKIQRTERGDSAVYLCASSSSGTGESPLHFGNGTRLTVT.

This chain joins TRBV28 and TRBJ1-1, with D tentatively TRBD1 (6 bases). Trimming pared 7 bases from V and 1 base from J, leaving 13 bases between. This CDR3 contains 14 residues. CDR1 is MDHEN and CDR2 is SYDVKM in the germline V gene. The CDR3 nucleotides are TGTGCCAGCATCCCTAGGGGGGGGAACACTGAAGCTTTCTTT. This sequence encodes CASIPRGGNTEAFF.

V gene TRBV15 combines with J gene TRBJ1-3; perhaps TRBD1 as D (5 bases). Germline-derived CDR1 and CDR2 are LNHNV and YYDKDF (reference sequence). V was trimmed by 5 bases and J by 6 bases, leaving 17 bases between them. CDR3 size: 15 residues. The CDR3 nucleotides read TGTGCCACCAGCCCGGGCCCGACAGCAGAAAACACCATATATTTT. It codes for CATSPGPTAENTIYF.

The chain is built from TRBV5-1 and TRBJ1-2; 7 nucleotides agree with TRBD1. CDR3 length equals 15 residues. From germline, CDR1 is SGHRS and CDR2 YFSETQ. J lost 8 bases, V lost 0 bases, and 10 bases had no gene match. In DNA, the CDR3 is TGCGCCAGCAGCTTGGCGGGTGGCGGACAGGCCGGCTACACCTTC. It specifies CASSLAGGGQAGYTF.

This chain joins TRBV19 and TRBJ1-5; D is perhaps TRBD1 (6 bases). Trimming took off 3 bases at V and 5 bases at J, with 17 bases between the two ends. Germline CDR1 and CDR2: LNHDA and SQIVND (reference sequence). The CDR3 totals 16 residues. CDR3 residues: CASSISQGILYQPQHF. DNA for the CDR3: TGTGCCAGTAGTATTTCACAGGGAATCCTTTATCAGCCCCAGCATTTT.

The chain joins TRBV5-8 to TRBJ1-1; TRBD1 matches at 8 bases. With 6 bases clipped from V and 5 bases from J, the junction kept 12 bases outside the gene matches. The length of the CDR3 is 15 residues. Germline loops: CDR1 SGHTS, CDR2 YDEGEE. CDR3 loop: CASIPQGALDTEAFF. The CDR3 DNA reads TGTGCCAGCATCCCCCAGGGGGCGTTGGATACTGAAGCTTTCTTT.

The V call is TRBV7-9, the J call TRBJ1-1; no clear D gene. The CDR3 has 13 residues. V lost 5 bases, J lost 7 bases, and 14 bases lay in between. Looked up from germline, CDR1 is SEHNR and CDR2 is FQNEAQ (reference sequence). The CDR3, as DNA: TGTGCCAGCAGCCATGCTGCACCGGGTGAAGCTTTCTTT. As protein: CASSHAAPGEAFF.

This chain links TRBV6-5 with TRBJ2-7, with 9 bases that match TRBD1. CDR3 length: 13 residues. Germline V CDR1 and CDR2: MNHEY, SVGAGI. The ends lost 5 bases at V and 7 bases at J; junction bases unmatched: 6. The CDR3 DNA reads as TGTGCCAGCAGTCGGGACAGGGTCGGGGAGCAGTACTTC. It codes for CASSRDRVGEQYF.

The rearrangement uses TRBV20-1 and TRBJ2-1; TRBD2 matches 12 bases. CDR3 length equals 16 residues. J lost 4 bases, V lost 3 bases, and 7 bases had no gene match. Germline CDR1 is DFQATT and CDR2 is SNEGSKA (reference sequence). The CDR3 region is CSASASGRARYNEQFF. The CDR3 nucleotides read TGCAGTGCTAGTGCTAGCGGGAGGGCCCGATACAATGAGCAGTTCTTC.

This clone occurred a few times. The gene calls are TRBV19 and TRBJ1-5; 7 bases are shared with TRBD1. The CDR3 runs 16 residues. Germline lookup yields CDR1 LNHDA and CDR2 SQIVND (reference sequence). The V and J ends lost 1 base and 5 bases, in that order; junction bases with no gene match: 8. CDR3 bases: TGTGCCAGTAGTATAGGGGGACAGCTACTGTATCAGCCCCAGCATTTT. Translating it yields CASSIGGQLLYQPQHF.

The chain combines TRBV5-1 with TRBJ1-5, with D tentatively TRBD1 (5 bases). In germline, CDR1 is SGHRS, CDR2 YFSETQ. The CDR3 runs 13 residues. V dropped 4 bases and J dropped 5 bases, with 10 bases sitting between them. This CDR3 is CASSPGGDQPQHF. The DNA of the CDR3 is TGCGCCAGCAGCCCTGGGGGGGATCAGCCCCAGCATTTT.

The V and J genes are TRBV6-5 and TRBJ2-2; D is perhaps TRBD1 (5 bases). Trimming stripped 7 bases from V and 4 bases from J, with 13 bases between. Germline assignment: CDR1 MNHEY and CDR2 SVGAGI. The CDR3 contains 14 residues. DNA of the CDR3: TGTGCCAGCAAAACCAGGGTGGGCACCGGGGAGCTGTTTTTT. Translating gives CASKTRVGTGELFF.